The T cell receptor (beta chain) described here comes from a study of blood T cell repertoires in COVID-19. About the study: The United States, Italy and Spain provided the acute and convalescent COVID-19 samples.

With 7 bases removed from V and 6 bases from J, the gap between germline ends came to 19 bases. The CDR3 totals 14 residues. Germline CDR1 is MDHEN and CDR2 is SYDVKM. TCRdb's copy holds only in-frame clones and misses some; the assay was immunoSEQ multiplex PCR. The sample shows some 260,000 clones, approximately 90% of them seen only once. The cohort comprised adults aged about 18 to 100 years residing in 24 US areas. The sample comprised PBMCs or T cells enriched from blood (not recorded which). The chain carries TRBV28 and TRBJ2-7, with D unresolved. The receptor's source is a woman between 18 and 29 years old who had recovered from COVID-19. The CDR3 sequence: CASTVPADTVEQYF. For the CDR3, the DNA is TGTGCCAGCACCGTCCCGGCCGACACCGTCGAGCAGTACTTC.